This T cell receptor beta chain was identified in a study of response to subunit inactivated influenza vaccine. Study findings and constraints: There was a suggestion from the authors that each seasonal influenza vaccination recruits few new T cells.

This CDR3 spans 14 amino acids. From germline, CDR1 is SGDLS and CDR2 YYNGEE. TCRdb reprocessed the RT-PCR reads with MiXCR, giving one entry per CDR3 protein. The sample comprises approximately 530,000 distinct CDR3 sequences, less than 10% of which are singletons, and 10% to 15% rests with the top ten. This clonotype was observed a single time. What it binds is not known. At one boundary the junction diverges from the germline segment, which might be a read error. Material: PBMCs from blood, obtained 23 months after vaccination. This chain uses TRBV9 with TRBJ2-5; D is possibly TRBD2 (6 bases). The clonotype originates from a man between 45 and 75 years old who received an inactivated influenza vaccine. The CDR3: CASSGGLAREIQYF. CDR3 sequence (DNA): TGTGCCAGCAGCGGGGGCCTCGCACGGGAGATCCAGTACTTC.